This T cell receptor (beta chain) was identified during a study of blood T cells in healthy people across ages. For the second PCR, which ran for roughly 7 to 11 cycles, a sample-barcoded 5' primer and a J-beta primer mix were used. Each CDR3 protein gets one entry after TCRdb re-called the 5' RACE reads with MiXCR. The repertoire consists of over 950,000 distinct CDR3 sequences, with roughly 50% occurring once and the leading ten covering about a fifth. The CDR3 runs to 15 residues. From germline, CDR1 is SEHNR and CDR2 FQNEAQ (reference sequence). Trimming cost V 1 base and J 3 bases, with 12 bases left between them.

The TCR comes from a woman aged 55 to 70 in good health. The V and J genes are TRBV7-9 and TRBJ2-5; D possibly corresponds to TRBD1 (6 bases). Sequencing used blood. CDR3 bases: TGTGCCAGCAGCTTAGGGGTCAGGGGAGAAGAGACCCAGTACTTC. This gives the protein CASSLGVRGEETQYF.